The T cell receptor (beta chain) described here comes from a study of OX40 agonist ivuxolimab in advanced cancers. This CDR3 comprises 14 residues. Germline CDR1 and CDR2: SQVTM and ANQGSEA. Trimming pared 0 bases from V and 0 bases from J, leaving 8 bases between. The method was immunoSEQ multiplex PCR; TCRdb's version includes in-frame clones alone and lacks a portion of them. The table has under 95,000 clones, about 89% seen once. To note about this clone: Other nucleotide sequences from this sample produce the same CDR3.

This sample comprised CD4+ or CD8+ T cells sorted from blood, obtained in a trial of the OX40 agonist ivuxolimab. The V call is TRBV29-1, the J call TRBJ2-5; no reliable D call. This clonotype was sampled from an adult with an advanced solid tumor such as melanoma, head and neck, liver or kidney cancer. CDR3 sequence: CSVEDRQYQETQYF. CDR3 in DNA: TGCAGCGTTGAAGATCGTCAGTACCAAGAGACCCAGTACTTC.